Detailed here is one TCR beta chain. This record comes from a study of CD8 T cells in Susac syndrome. RNA, at about 0.45 to 1 ug, was reverse transcribed with random hexamers. TCRdb independently ran MiXCR on the immunoSEQ multiplex PCR reads; one entry per CDR3 protein. The data contain over 200,000 distinct CDR3 sequences, 85% to 95% of them singletons. The CDR3 runs 13 residues. V was pared by 4 bases and J by 0 bases, with 4 bases between. This chain uses TRBV12-3 or TRBV12-4 with TRBJ1-3, with D unresolved. The sequenced sample was CD4+ T cells from PBMCs. This receptor was identified in a human donor with multiple sclerosis. Here the CDR3 reads CASSYYSGNTIYF. Here the CDR3 DNA reads TGTGCCAGCAGTTACTACTCTGGAAACACCATATATTTT.